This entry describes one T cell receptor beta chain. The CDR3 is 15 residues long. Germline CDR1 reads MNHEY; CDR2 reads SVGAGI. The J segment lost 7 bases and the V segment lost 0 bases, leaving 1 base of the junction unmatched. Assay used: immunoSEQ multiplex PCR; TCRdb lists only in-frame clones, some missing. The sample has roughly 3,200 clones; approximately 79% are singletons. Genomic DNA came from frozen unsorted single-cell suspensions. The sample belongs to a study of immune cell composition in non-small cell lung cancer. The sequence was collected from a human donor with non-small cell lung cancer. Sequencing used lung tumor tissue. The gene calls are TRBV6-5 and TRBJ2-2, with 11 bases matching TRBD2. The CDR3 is CASSYSTSGDGELFF. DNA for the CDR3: TGTGCCAGCAGTTACTCGACTAGCGGGGACGGGGAGCTGTTTTTT.